Below are 14 T cell receptor beta chains sequenced from a single sample in a study of shared clonotypes between healthy human individuals. TCRdb's table, derived via immunoSEQ multiplex PCR, lists solely in-frame clones and lacks some. The table records about 2.3 million clones, roughly 93% of them present only once. Sequenced input: naive CD4+ T cells from PBMCs. Subset reported: CD45RA+ positively selected. The receptors derive from a man younger than 30 in good health. Some clones in this sample may be carry-over from other donors' samples.

The chain couples TRBV7-2 to TRBJ2-1, with D possibly called TRBD1 or TRBD2 (5 bases each). Per the germline V gene, CDR1 is SGHTA and CDR2 is FQGNSA. Deletions cut 5 bases from V and 4 bases from J, with 15 bases between. The CDR3 length is 15 residues. DNA of the CDR3: TGTGCCAGCAGCGTAACTACGGGACCGTACAATGAGCAGTTCTTC. Protein: CASSVTTGPYNEQFF.

The chain uses TRBV6-5 and TRBJ2-1; maybe TRBD1 (6 bases). The CDR3 totals 14 residues. Deletions cut 8 bases from V and 6 bases from J, with 17 bases between. The V gene's germline CDR1 is MNHEY and CDR2 SVGAGI. This chain's CDR3 is CASRPGHLINEQFF. The DNA for the CDR3 is TGTGCCAGCCGTCCGGGACACCTTATCAATGAGCAGTTCTTC.

J is TRBJ2-2 and V is TRBV28; D perhaps matches TRBD2 (7 bases). V dropped 6 bases and J dropped 6 bases, with 14 bases sitting between them. Looked up from germline, CDR1 is MDHEN and CDR2 is SYDVKM. The CDR3 is 14 residues long. The DNA for the CDR3 is TGTGCCAGCAGCCCCGGGGGGCGAGCCGGGGAGCTGTTTTTT. It translates to CASSPGGRAGELFF. Looking up the rest from reference TRBV28 and TRBJ2-2 gives the full variable domain: DVKVTQSSRYLVKRTGEKVFLECVQDMDHENMFWYRQDPGLGLRLIYFSYDVKMKEKGDIPEGYSVSREKKERFSLILESASTNQTSMYLCASSPGGRAGELFFGEGSRLTVL.

V and J are TRBV30 and TRBJ2-7; D possibly uses TRBD1 or TRBD2 (5 bases each). The CDR3 loop spans 13 amino acids. CDR1 GTSNPN and CDR2 SVGIG come from the germline V gene (reference sequence). The germline V and J ends were trimmed by 4 bases and 3 bases, with 13 bases remaining between them. CDR3 DNA sequence: TGTGCCTGGAAAGTGGGGGTAAGCTACGAGCAGTACTTC. Protein: CAWKVGVSYEQYF.

The V call is TRBV28, the J call TRBJ1-2; D remains ambiguous. The CDR3 consists of 15 residues. The germline V gene has CDR1 MDHEN and CDR2 SYDVKM. V shed 2 bases and J shed 7 bases, with 17 bases lying between them. CDR3 in amino acids: CASSLGVREGFGYTF. CDR3 DNA sequence: TGTGCCAGCAGTTTAGGTGTTCGTGAAGGGTTTGGCTACACCTTC.

Concerning this clone itself: Other DNA sequences within the sample encode an identical CDR3. V gene TRBV29-1 combines with J gene TRBJ2-5; D tentatively fits TRBD1 or TRBD2 (6 bases each). Per the germline V gene, CDR1 is SQVTM and CDR2 is ANQGSEA. The CDR3 is 13 amino acids. The V and J ends lost 3 bases and 5 bases respectively, with 13 bases between them. The CDR3 DNA is TGCAGCGTTGAGAGGGGGGCACGGGAGACCCAGTACTTC. Amino acids: CSVERGARETQYF.

The chain recombines TRBV5-1 with TRBJ2-1, with a possible D match to TRBD1 (5 bases). The germline CDR1 and CDR2 sequences are SGHRS and YFSETQ. Trimming removed 0 bases from V and 4 bases from J, with 11 bases in between. The length of the CDR3 is 15 residues. CDR3 protein: CASSLEGNTYNEQFF. Written as DNA, the CDR3 is TGCGCCAGCAGCTTGGAGGGGAATACGTACAATGAGCAGTTCTTC.

The V call is TRBV5-5, the J call TRBJ1-4; D is possibly TRBD1 (5 bases). Between the trimmed V and J ends, which lost 3 bases and 5 bases, there was a span of 14 bases. The CDR3 length is 15 residues. The germline V gene encodes CDR1 SGHKS and CDR2 YYEKEE (reference sequence). DNA of the CDR3: TGTGCCAGCAGCTCTCGCGGGGCCTCGAATGAAAAACTGTTTTTT. Translating gives CASSSRGASNEKLFF.

In nucleotides, the CDR3 is TGTGCCAGCGGAATCCTACAGGGGTACGAGCAGTACTTC. Encoded protein: CASGILQGYEQYF. This chain links TRBV28 with TRBJ2-7; 7 bases match TRBD1. CDR1 and CDR2 from the germline V gene are MDHEN and SYDVKM. V was clipped by 8 bases and J by 4 bases; unmatched bases: 8. This CDR3 has 13 amino acids.

The J gene is TRBJ1-1, the V gene TRBV28; the D is unclear. V lost 1 base and J lost 1, with 7 bases in between. Germline CDR1 MDHEN, CDR2 SYDVKM. This CDR3 comprises 14 residues. In nucleotides, the CDR3 is TGTGCCAGCAGTTTATATCGGGAGAACACTGAAGCTTTCTTT. Protein product: CASSLYRENTEAFF. Based on the CDR3 plus reference TRBV28 and TRBJ1-1, the full variable domain is DVKVTQSSRYLVKRTGEKVFLECVQDMDHENMFWYRQDPGLGLRLIYFSYDVKMKEKGDIPEGYSVSREKKERFSLILESASTNQTSMYLCASSLYRENTEAFFGQGTRLTVV.

The gene calls are TRBV7-2 and TRBJ1-1; D is perhaps TRBD1 (5 bases). Trimming left V 1 base short and J 11 bases short, with 8 bases between. This CDR3 is 11 amino acids long. Germline V gene data show CDR1 as SGHTA and CDR2 as FQGNSA. CDR3 protein: CASSLGTRAFF. The CDR3 DNA sequence: TGTGCCAGCAGCTTAGGGACAAGGGCTTTCTTT.

This chain connects TRBV5-4 to TRBJ2-4; D is uncertain. The CDR3 is made up of 14 amino acids. CDR1 is SGHNT and CDR2 is YYREEE in the germline V gene (reference sequence). Trimming left V 1 base short and J 3 bases short, with 8 bases between. CDR3 protein: CASSLRLDKNIQYF. In nucleotides, the CDR3 is TGTGCCAGCAGCTTGAGGCTTGACAAAAACATTCAGTACTTC.

This clone showed up just once. The sample holds other DNA sequences that translate to the same CDR3. In nucleotides, the CDR3 is TGCGCCAGCAGCTTGGGAGGGGTGAGCAATCAGCCCCAGCATTTT. As protein: CASSLGGVSNQPQHF. The J gene is TRBJ1-5, the V gene TRBV5-1; D might be TRBD1 (5 bases). Trimming removed 0 bases from V and 1 base from J, with 8 bases in between. The CDR3 consists of 15 residues. CDR1 is SGHRS, CDR2 YFSETQ, per germline.

The CDR3 region is CASSVLREYNEQFF. DNA for the CDR3: TGTGCCAGCAGTGTATTAAGGGAGTACAATGAGCAGTTCTTC. The chain is built from TRBV2 and TRBJ2-1, with a tentative D call TRBD2 (5 bases). Germline V gene data show CDR1 as SNHLY and CDR2 as FYNNEI. With 4 bases removed from V and 4 bases from J, the gap between germline ends came to 11 bases. The CDR3 length is 14 residues.